The clone carrying this T cell receptor (beta chain) was observed once. The method was immunoSEQ multiplex PCR; TCRdb's version includes in-frame clones alone and lacks a portion of them. The sample consists of about 370,000 clones, 80% to 90% of them appearing once. The data are from a study of blood T cell repertoires in COVID-19. Study at large: In each case, the material was cDNA or gDNA derived from T cells, B-cell-depleted T cells, or PBMCs.

Losses at the gene ends were 3 bases for V and 12 bases for J; bases not matched to a gene: 12. Germline V gene sequence: CDR1 SGHRS, CDR2 YFSETQ. CDR3 length: 15 residues. The sequencing input was PBMCs or T cells enriched from blood (not recorded which). The origin of this receptor is a man younger than 35 who had recovered from COVID-19. This chain joins TRBV5-1 and TRBJ2-6, with 7 positions matching TRBD1. The CDR3 reads CASSYTTGTEVVLTF. The CDR3 nucleotides are TGCGCCAGCAGCTACACGACCGGGACAGAAGTCGTCCTGACTTTC. Filled out from reference TRBV5-1 and TRBJ2-6, the complete variable domain reads KAGVTQTPRYLIKTRGQQVTLSCSPISGHRSVSWYQQTPGQGLQFLFEYFSETQRNKGNFPGRFSGRQFSNSRSEMNVSTLELGDSALYLCASSYTTGTEVVLTFGAGSRLTVL.